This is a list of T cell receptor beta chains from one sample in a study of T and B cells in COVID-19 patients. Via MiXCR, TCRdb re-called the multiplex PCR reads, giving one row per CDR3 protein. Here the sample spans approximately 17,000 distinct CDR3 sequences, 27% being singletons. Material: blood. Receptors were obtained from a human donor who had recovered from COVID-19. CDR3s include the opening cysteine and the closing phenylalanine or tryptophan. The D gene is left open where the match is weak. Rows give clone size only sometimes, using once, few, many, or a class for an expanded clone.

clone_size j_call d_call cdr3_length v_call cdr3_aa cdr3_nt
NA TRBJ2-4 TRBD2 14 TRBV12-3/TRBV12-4 CASSPSSGNNIQYF TGTGCCAGCAGCCCTTCTAGCGGGAATAACATTCAGTACTTC
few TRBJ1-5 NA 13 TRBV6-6 CASSLHSNQPQHF TGTGCCAGCAGTCTCCATAGCAATCAGCCCCAGCATTTT
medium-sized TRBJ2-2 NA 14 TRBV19 CASKNQPNTGELFF TGTGCCAGTAAGAACCAACCGAACACCGGGGAGCTGTTTTTT
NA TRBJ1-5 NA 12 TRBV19 CASNRGNQPQHF TGTGCCAGCAATAGGGGCAATCAGCCCCAGCATTTT
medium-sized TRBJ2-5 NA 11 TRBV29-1 CSVQMGETQYF TGCAGCGTTCAGATGGGGGAGACCCAGTACTTC
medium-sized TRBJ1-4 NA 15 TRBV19 CASRIRGNSNEKLFF TGTGCCAGTAGAATCCGCGGGAACTCTAATGAAAAACTGTTTTTT
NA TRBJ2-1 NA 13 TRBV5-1 CASGEGQQNWKFF TGCGCCAGCGGGGAGGGACAGCAAAATTGGAAGTTCTTC
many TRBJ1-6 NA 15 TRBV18 CASSGGRIGNSPLHF TGTGCCAGCTCAGGGGGCAGAATAGGTAATTCACCCCTCCACTTT
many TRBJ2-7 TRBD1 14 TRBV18 CASSPREGAGEQYF TGTGCCAGCTCACCACGCGAGGGGGCGGGCGAGCAGTACTTC
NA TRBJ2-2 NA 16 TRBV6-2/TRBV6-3 CASSYSRDLRTGELFF TGTGCCAGCAGTTACTCCCGTGACCTTAGGACCGGGGAGCTGTTTTTT
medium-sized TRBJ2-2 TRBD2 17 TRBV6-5 CASSYRSGRRTTGELFF TGTGCCAGCAGTTACAGGAGCGGGAGAAGGACGACCGGGGAGCTGTTTTTT
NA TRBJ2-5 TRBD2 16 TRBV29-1 CSASRRLAGGGETQYF TGCAGCGCCTCGCGGCGGCTAGCGGGGGGGGGGGAGACCCAGTACTTC
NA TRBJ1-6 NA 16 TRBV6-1 CASSEATTANNSPLHF TGTGCCAGCAGTGAAGCGACGACAGCTAATAATTCACCCCTCCACTTT
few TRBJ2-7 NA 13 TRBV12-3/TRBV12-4 CASNLGGVHEQYF TGTGCCAGCAACCTCGGCGGGGTCCACGAGCAGTACTTC
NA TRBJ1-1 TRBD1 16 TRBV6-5 CASRDRTGLRNTEAFF TGTGCCAGCAGGGACCGGACAGGCCTCAGAAACACTGAAGCTTTCTTT
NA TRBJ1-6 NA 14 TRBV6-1 CASRTRDTRSPLHF TGTGCCAGCAGGACCCGGGACACCCGTTCACCCCTCCACTTT
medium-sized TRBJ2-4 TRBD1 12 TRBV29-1 CSVPQQGNIQYF TGCAGCGTCCCCCAACAGGGGAACATTCAGTACTTC
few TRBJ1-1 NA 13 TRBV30 CAWTPRRNTEAFF TGTGCCTGGACCCCCAGAAGGAACACTGAAGCTTTCTTT
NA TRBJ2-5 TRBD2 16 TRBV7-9 CASSLNSGLAGETQYF TGTGCCAGCAGCCTTAATTCTGGACTAGCGGGAGAGACCCAGTACTTC
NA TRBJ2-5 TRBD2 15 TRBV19 CASSGLAGGPETQYF TGTGCCAGTAGTGGACTAGCGGGGGGGCCGGAGACCCAGTACTTC
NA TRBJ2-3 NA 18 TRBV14 CASSQVNLQGRVTDTQYF TGTGCCAGCAGCCAAGTTAACCTCCAGGGGCGCGTAACAGATACGCAGTATTTT
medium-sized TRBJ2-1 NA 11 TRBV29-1 CSWGVYDEQFF TGCAGCTGGGGGGTCTACGATGAGCAGTTCTTC
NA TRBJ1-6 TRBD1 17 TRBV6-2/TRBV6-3 CASSSLPESGTAKPLHF TGTGCCAGCAGTTCTTTACCTGAATCGGGGACAGCGAAACCCCTCCACTTT
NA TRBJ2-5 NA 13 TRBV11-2 CASSLEGGRTQYF TGTGCCAGCAGCTTAGAAGGGGGTAGGACCCAGTACTTC
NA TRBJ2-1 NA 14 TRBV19 CASRPGGRGREQFF TGTGCCAGTAGACCGGGGGGACGGGGGCGTGAGCAGTTCTTC
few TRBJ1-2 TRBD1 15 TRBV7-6 CASSLGGQGGEGYTF TGTGCCAGCAGCTTAGGAGGACAGGGAGGGGAAGGCTACACCTTC
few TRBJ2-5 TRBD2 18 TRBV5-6 CASSFALAGGGNQETQYF TGTGCCAGCAGCTTCGCGCTAGCGGGGGGGGGGAACCAAGAGACCCAGTACTTC
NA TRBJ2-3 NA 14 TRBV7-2 CASSLRLTTDTQYF TGTGCCAGCAGCTTAAGGCTGACCACAGATACGCAGTATTTT
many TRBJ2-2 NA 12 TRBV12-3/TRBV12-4 CASSRKAGELFF TGTGCCAGCAGTAGAAAGGCCGGGGAGCTGTTTTTT